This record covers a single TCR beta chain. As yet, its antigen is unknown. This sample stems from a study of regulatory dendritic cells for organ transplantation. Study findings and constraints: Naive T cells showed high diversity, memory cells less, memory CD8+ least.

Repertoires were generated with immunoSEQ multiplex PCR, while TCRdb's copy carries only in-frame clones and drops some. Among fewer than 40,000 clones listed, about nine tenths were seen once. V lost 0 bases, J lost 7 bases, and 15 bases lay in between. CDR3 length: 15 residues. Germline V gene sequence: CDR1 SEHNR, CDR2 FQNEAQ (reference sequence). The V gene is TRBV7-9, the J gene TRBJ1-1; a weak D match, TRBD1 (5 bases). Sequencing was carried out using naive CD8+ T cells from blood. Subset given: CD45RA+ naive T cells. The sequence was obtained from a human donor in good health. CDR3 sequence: CASSLAPREDDEAFF. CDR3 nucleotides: TGTGCCAGCAGCTTAGCGCCCAGGGAAGACGATGAAGCTTTCTTT.